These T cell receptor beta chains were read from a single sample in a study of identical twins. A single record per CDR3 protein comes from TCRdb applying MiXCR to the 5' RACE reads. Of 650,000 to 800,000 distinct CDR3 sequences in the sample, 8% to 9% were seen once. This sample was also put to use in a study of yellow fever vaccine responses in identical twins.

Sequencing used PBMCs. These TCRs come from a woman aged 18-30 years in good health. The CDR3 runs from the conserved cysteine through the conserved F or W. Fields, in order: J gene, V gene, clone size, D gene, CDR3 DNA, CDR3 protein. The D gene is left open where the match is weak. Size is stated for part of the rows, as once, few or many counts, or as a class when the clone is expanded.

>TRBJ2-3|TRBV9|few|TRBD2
TGTGCCAGCAGCGTACTCCCAGCGGGAGCGGGAGATACGCAGTATTTT
CASSVLPAGAGDTQYF
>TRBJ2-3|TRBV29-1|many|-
TGCAGCGTTGTTGGCAGGGGCCAGAGCACAGATACGCAGTATTTT
CSVVGRGQSTDTQYF
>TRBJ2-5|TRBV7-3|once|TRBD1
TGTGCCAGCAGCTTAACTGGACAGGCCCCGAGGGAGACCCAGTACTTC
CASSLTGQAPRETQYF
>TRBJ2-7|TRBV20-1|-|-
TGCAGTGTGCCAGCATCCTACGAGCAGTACTTC
CSVPASYEQYF
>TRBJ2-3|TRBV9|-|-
TGTGCCAGCAGCATCAAATCCGGGACTCAGCAGTATTTT
CASSIKSGTQQYF
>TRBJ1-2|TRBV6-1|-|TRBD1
TGTGCCAGCAGGGAGCCGGGGACAGGGGTCGGCTACACCTTC
CASREPGTGVGYTF
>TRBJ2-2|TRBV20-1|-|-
TGCAGTGCTAGTACCACGGGCCCCGGGGAGCTGTTTTTT
CSASTTGPGELFF
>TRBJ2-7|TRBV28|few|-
TGTGCCAGCAGTTTGGTTAAGGTGGACGGGGATCCCTACGAGCAGTACTTC
CASSLVKVDGDPYEQYF
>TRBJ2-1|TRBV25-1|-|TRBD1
TGTGCCAGAGACAGGGGCTGGGGTGAGCAGTTCTTC
CARDRGWGEQFF
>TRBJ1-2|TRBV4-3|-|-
TGCGCCAGCAGCCAAGAGGGGCTGCCAAACTACACCTTC
CASSQEGLPNYTF
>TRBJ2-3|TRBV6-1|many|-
TGTGCCAGCAGCCGCGGTAACACAGATACGCAGTATTTT
CASSRGNTDTQYF
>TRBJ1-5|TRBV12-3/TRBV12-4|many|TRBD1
TGTGCCAGCACGGGGACAGGGGGTGGTTATCAGCCCCAGCATTTT
CASTGTGGGYQPQHF
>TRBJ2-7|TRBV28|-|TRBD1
TGTGCCAGCAGTTCCCGGACAGGATTTATCTACGAGCAGTACTTC
CASSSRTGFIYEQYF
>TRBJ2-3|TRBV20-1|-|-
TGCAGCCCTGGGGGGCTGGTCGCTAGCACAGATACGCAGTATTTT
CSPGGLVASTDTQYF
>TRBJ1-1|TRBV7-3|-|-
TGTGCCAGCAGCTTATACCCAGGGCGGGCGAACACTGAAGCTTTCTTT
CASSLYPGRANTEAFF